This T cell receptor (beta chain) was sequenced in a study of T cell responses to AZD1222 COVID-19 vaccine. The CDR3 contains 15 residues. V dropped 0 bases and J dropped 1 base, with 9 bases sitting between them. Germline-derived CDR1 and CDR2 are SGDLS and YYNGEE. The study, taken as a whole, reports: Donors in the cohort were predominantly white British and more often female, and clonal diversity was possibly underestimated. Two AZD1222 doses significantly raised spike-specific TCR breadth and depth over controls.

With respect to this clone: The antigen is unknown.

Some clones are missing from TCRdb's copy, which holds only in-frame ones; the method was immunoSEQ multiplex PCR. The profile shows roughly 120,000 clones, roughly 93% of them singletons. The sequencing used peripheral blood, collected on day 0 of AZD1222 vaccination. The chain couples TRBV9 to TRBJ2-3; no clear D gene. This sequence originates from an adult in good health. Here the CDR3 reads CASSVGSSRTDTQYF. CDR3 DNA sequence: TGTGCCAGCAGCGTAGGGAGTAGTCGCACAGATACGCAGTATTTT.